The 4 T cell receptor beta chains below come from one sample, sequenced in a study of cytomegalovirus exposure and HLA in healthy donors. Libraries were prepared by immunoSEQ multiplex PCR; TCRdb keeps only in-frame clonotypes and omits some of them. The top ten hold about 3% of the sample, which has around 70,000 clones, 91% seen once. Material for sequencing was PBMCs. The receptors were gathered from a man between 18 and 35 years old in good health and CMV-seronegative.

The chain is built from TRBV6-6 and TRBJ2-1; 7 bases fit TRBD2. V gave up 7 bases and J gave up 8 bases; unmatched junction bases: 14. CDR1 is MNHNY and CDR2 is SVGAGI in the germline V gene (reference sequence). The CDR3 extends over 15 amino acids. In DNA form, the CDR3 reads TGTGCCAGCACCGCTATGCGGGAGAGTCTCGATGAGCAGTTCTTC. Translation: CASTAMRESLDEQFF.

The chain employs TRBV10-3 and TRBJ2-3; 7 positions match TRBD2. This CDR3 region has 13 residues. The V gene's germline CDR1 is ENHRY and CDR2 SYGVKD. Trimming removed 5 bases from V and 2 bases from J; junction bases left unmatched: 1. The CDR3 sequence: CAISRLATDTQYF. CDR3 nucleotide sequence: TGTGCCATCAGTAGACTAGCCACAGATACGCAGTATTTT.

The rearrangement joins TRBV9 to TRBJ1-2; 8 bases are a match to TRBD1. V shed 6 bases and J 6 bases; nucleotides not matched to a gene: 7. The germline V gene has CDR1 SGDLS and CDR2 YYNGEE. The CDR3 consists of 13 residues. The CDR3 loop reads CASTFLGQDGYTF. The CDR3 bases are TGTGCCAGCACCTTCCTGGGACAGGATGGCTACACCTTC.

The V gene is TRBV21-1, the J gene TRBJ1-2. TRBV21-1 is labeled a pseudogene. This CDR3 region has 15 residues. DNA for the CDR3: TGTGCCAGCAGCACCGCTCATACTAGTCCCTATGGCTACACCTTC. Translating it yields CASSTAHTSPYGYTF.